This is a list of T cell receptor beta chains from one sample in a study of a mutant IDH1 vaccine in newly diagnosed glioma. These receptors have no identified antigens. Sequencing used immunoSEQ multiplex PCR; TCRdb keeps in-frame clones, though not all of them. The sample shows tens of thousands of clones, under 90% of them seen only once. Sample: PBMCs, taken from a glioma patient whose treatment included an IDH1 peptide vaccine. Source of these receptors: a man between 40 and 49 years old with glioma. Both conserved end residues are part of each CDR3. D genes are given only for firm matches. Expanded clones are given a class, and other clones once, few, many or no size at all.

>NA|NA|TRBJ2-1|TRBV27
TGTGCCAGCAGTTTGGGGGGCTTGACCTACAATGAGCAGTTCTTC
CASSLGGLTYNEQFF
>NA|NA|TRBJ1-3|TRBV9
TGTGCCAGCAGCGTAGAGGGTGGTGGAAACACCATATATTTT
CASSVEGGGNTIYF
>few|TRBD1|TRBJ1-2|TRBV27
TGTGCCAGCAGTCCGGGACAGGAGAGAGGCTACACCTTC
CASSPGQERGYTF
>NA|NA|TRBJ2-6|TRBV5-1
TGCGCCAGCGTCTCTGGGGCCAACGTCCTGACTTTC
CASVSGANVLTF
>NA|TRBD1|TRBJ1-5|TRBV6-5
TGTGCCAGCAGTCGACAGGGAGGGGATCAGCCCCAGCATTTT
CASSRQGGDQPQHF
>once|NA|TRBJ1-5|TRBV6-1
TGTGCCAGCAGTGAAGTATCGGGGGCAGGAAATCAGCCCCAGCATTTT
CASSEVSGAGNQPQHF
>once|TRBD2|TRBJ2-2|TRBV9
TGTGCCAGCAGCGGACTAGCGGGGGCCACCGGGGAGCTGTTTTTT
CASSGLAGATGELFF
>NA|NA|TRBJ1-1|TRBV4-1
TGCGCCAGCAGCCTCGGTCCCGGGGCCACTGAAGCTTTCTTT
CASSLGPGATEAFF
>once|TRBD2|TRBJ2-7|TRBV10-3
TGTGCCATCACAGCGGGGGGGCTCTACGAGCAGTACTTC
CAITAGGLYEQYF
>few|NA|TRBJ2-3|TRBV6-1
TGTGCCAGCAGTGAATGGGCGGGGAGCACAGATACGCAGTATTTT
CASSEWAGSTDTQYF
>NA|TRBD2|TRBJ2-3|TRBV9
TGTGCCAGCAGCGTAGGTGCTAGCGGCCTCTTAGATACGCAGTATTTT
CASSVGASGLLDTQYF
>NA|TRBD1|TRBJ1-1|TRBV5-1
TGCGCCAGCAGCTTCAAGGACAGGGGGGAAGCTTTCTTT
CASSFKDRGEAFF
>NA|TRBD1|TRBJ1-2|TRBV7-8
TGTGCCAGCAGCCCCCGACAGGGGGCCGGCTACACCTTC
CASSPRQGAGYTF
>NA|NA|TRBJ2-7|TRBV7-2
TGTGCCAGCAGCTTAACAGCGGGGACATCCTACGAGCAGTACTTC
CASSLTAGTSYEQYF
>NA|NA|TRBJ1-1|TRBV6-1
TGTGCCAGCAGTTTAGACAGGTTCATGAACACTGAAGCTTTCTTT
CASSLDRFMNTEAFF
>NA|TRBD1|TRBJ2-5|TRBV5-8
TGTGCCAGCAGCCCGGCTGGGACAGGGCTCCCCCAAGAGACCCAGTACTTC
CASSPAGTGLPQETQYF
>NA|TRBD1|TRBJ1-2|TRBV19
TGTGCCAGTGAACAGGGGGTCTATGGCTACACCTTC
CASEQGVYGYTF
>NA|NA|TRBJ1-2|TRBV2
TGTGCCAGGGGCGGGTTTAACTATGGCTACACCTTC
CARGGFNYGYTF
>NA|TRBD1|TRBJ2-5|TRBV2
TGTGCCAGCAGCGGACAGGGAGCCAAGGGGGAGACCCAGTACTTC
CASSGQGAKGETQYF
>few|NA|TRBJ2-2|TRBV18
TGTGCCAGCTCAGTCCGGGCCGGGGAGCTGTTTTTT
CASSVRAGELFF
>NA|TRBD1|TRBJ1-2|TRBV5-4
TGTGCCAGCACCCAGGGGGGGTTTGCCTATGGCTACACCTTC
CASTQGGFAYGYTF
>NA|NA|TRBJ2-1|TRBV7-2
TGTGCCAGCAGCTTACTCTATGAGCAGTTCTTC
CASSLLYEQFF
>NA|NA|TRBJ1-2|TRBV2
TGTGCCAGCGCGGACAACCCAGGGCTCTATGGCTACACCTTC
CASADNPGLYGYTF
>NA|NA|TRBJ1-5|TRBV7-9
TGTGCCAGCAGCTCAGCGTCAGGGGTGGGTCAGCCCCAGCATTTT
CASSSASGVGQPQHF
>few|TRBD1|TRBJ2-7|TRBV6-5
TGTGCCAGCAGCCTGAGGGGACAGGGTACCTACGAGCAGTACTTC
CASSLRGQGTYEQYF
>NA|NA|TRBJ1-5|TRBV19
TGTGCCAGAAGAAAACCAAGGTCCCAATCCCAGCATTTT
CARRKPRSQSQHF
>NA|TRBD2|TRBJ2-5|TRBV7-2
TGTGCCAGCAGTTCAAGGACTAGCCAGTCACCCCAGTACTTC
CASSSRTSQSPQYF
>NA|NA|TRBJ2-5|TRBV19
TGTGCCAGTAGCCCGACGCCGCAGGGTACCTCGGAGACCCAGTACTTC
CASSPTPQGTSETQYF
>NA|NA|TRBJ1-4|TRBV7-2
TGTGCCAGCAGACAGGCGCGGTCTGATGAAAAACTGTTTTTT
CASRQARSDEKLFF
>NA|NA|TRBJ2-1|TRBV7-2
TGTGCCAGCAGCTTAGGTGGCGGGGCCTACAATGAGCAGTTCTTC
CASSLGGGAYNEQFF
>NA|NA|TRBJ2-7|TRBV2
TGTGCCAGCAGGACACGGCGCCTCGAGCAGTACTTC
CASRTRRLEQYF
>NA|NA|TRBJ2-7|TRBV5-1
TGCGCCAGCAGCTTGGGGCACCGGGACCTTTCTGAGCAGTACTTC
CASSLGHRDLSEQYF
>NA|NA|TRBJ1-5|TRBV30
TGTGCCTGGAGTTGGGGTGGCAGCAATCAGCCCCAGCATTTT
CAWSWGGSNQPQHF
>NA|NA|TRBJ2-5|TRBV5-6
TGTGCCAGCAGCTTGGACAGGACAGAGACCCAGTACTTC
CASSLDRTETQYF
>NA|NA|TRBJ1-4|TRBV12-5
TGTGCTAGTGGTGCCGCAATGGGGGGCCCTAATGAAAAACTGTTTTTT
CASGAAMGGPNEKLFF
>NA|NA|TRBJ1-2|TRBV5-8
TGTGCCAGCAGCCTGGGGGCCTCTTCCTATGGCTACACCTTC
CASSLGASSYGYTF
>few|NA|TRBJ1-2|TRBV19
TGTGCCAGTAGTAGACAGAGAAACTATGGCTACACCTTC
CASSRQRNYGYTF
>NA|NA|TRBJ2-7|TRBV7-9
TGTGCCAGCAACCCCATTAAGGTAGAGCAGTACTTC
CASNPIKVEQYF
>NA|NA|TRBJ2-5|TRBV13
TGTGCCAGCAGCCTCCGGGGGGCGGGGACTGAAGAGACCCAGTACTTC
CASSLRGAGTEETQYF
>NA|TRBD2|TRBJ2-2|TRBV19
TGTGCCAGTAGTTCCGGACTAGCCGGGGAGCTGTTTTTT
CASSSGLAGELFF
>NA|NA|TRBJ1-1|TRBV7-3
TGTGCCAGCAGCTTAGGGGAGTTGAACACTGAAGCTTTCTTT
CASSLGELNTEAFF
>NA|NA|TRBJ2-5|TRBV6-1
TGTGCCAGCTATCCGGGCCTCCCCCCCGAGACCCAGTACTTC
CASYPGLPPETQYF
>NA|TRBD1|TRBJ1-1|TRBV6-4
TGTGCCAGCAGGGGGACAGGGGGAAGTTTTAAAGCTTTCTTT
CASRGTGGSFKAFF